This T cell receptor (beta chain) was sequenced for a study of radiation and T cells in renal cell carcinoma. Notes on the study in general: From baseline, blood top tumor clonotypes peaked at 2 weeks post-radiation. Without pretreatment biopsies, baseline tumor clonotype presence was undetermined.

The time point denotes: blood 4 weeks post-SBRT, at nephrectomy. Treatment here: 15 Gy SBRT to primary tumor, nephrectomy 4 weeks later. Nephrectomy followed 15 Gy stereotactic body radiation by 4 weeks. The patient's renal cell carcinoma had clear cell pathology. Libraries were prepared by immunoSEQ multiplex PCR; TCRdb keeps only in-frame clonotypes and omits some of them. The repertoire holds roughly 100,000 clones, with 80% to 90% as singletons. About this clone: Its antigen remains unidentified.

This specimen consisted of blood, obtained from a patient whose treatment included radiotherapy and nephrectomy. This TCR was sampled from a man in his fifties or sixties with renal cell carcinoma.

The CDR3 loop is CASSYGHRGPYNEQFF. The CDR3 DNA reads as TGTGCCAGCAGTTATGGTCACAGGGGACCCTACAATGAGCAGTTCTTC. This chain links TRBV28 with TRBJ2-1; 7 bases are a match to TRBD1. Germline CDR1 is MDHEN and CDR2 is SYDVKM. The CDR3 extends over 16 amino acids. J gave up 2 bases and V 4 bases, and 8 bases lay outside the gene matches.